This T cell receptor (beta chain) stems from a study of T-cell memory formation after mild COVID-19 (dated by TCRdb to the early 2020s). Turning to the overall study: TCR sequence clusters from the two donors were found to be largely donor specific. T-cell clones expanding and contracting after mild COVID-19 in a couple of donors were tracked by longitudinal TCRalpha and TCRbeta repertoire sequencing. The cohort comprised two young, previously healthy adult volunteers, one female and one male.

Sequencing used an Illumina NovaSeq 6000. TCRalpha and TCRbeta cDNA libraries were built by 5'RACE with constant-segment primers, adding sample barcodes and unique molecular identifiers. Trizol reagent was used to extract RNA from every sample. The libraries were amplified in two PCR steps, and the second step added a second sample barcode and Illumina TruSeq adapters. Sequencing of libraries was performed on an Illumina NovaSeq with 2 x 150 bp paired-end reads. Per the authors' processing: Reads were demultiplexed and collapsed into UMI-guided consensus sequences with migec v1.2.7. Using mixcr v2.1.11, UMI consensuses were aligned to TRA and TRB V and J templates and then assembled into clonotypes. A clonotype was counted as expanded or contracted only when both edgeR and NoisET called the clonotype significant, with the noise models trained on biological replicates. edgeR calls used a false discovery rate-adjusted p below 0.01 and a log2 fold-change threshold of 1. As an exploratory analysis of dynamics, max-normalized trajectories of the 1000 most abundant clonotypes were examined by PCA with hierarchical clustering. The CD4 or CD8 phenotype of responding clones was assigned using the separately sequenced CD4+ and CD8+ repertoires. TCRdb reprocessing: public reads trimmed at Q25 with fastp, clones called with MiXCR, in-frame beta chains kept. CDR3 protein duplicates are merged, each entry listing the most common genes and DNA. The authors' filters were not applied to this entry. For this sample the table gives more than 80,000 distinct CDR3 sequences, of which around 12% were detected only once. The ten largest clones capture around 25% of the sample.

This clonotype was recorded many times. Its antigen is currently not known. One base away there is no much larger clone; base qualities are not given. PBMCs were isolated by Ficoll-Paque density gradient centrifugation. Per the germline V gene, SGDLS is the CDR1 and YYNGEE is the CDR2. CDR3 length: 13 amino acids, cysteine to phenylalanine. The entry retains the CDR3 DNA only, 39 bases that are in frame from base 1. V loses 0 bases of germline sequence and J loses 2 bases, and the interval between the two ends is 5 bases. The paper as a whole reports these results and caveats: Whether the second-wave clones peaking on day 37 were SARS-CoV-2 specific was not confirmed. Some responding clones were found in pre-infection memory, which suggests that pre-existing cross-reactive memory T cells took part in the SARS-CoV-2 response. Contracting CD4+ clones were located mainly in the CM and EM memory subsets, whereas CD8+ clones were found to be enriched in EMRA. Balanced CD4/CD8 phenotypes were observed for clones contracting from day 15 to 85, whereas a bias towards CD4+ was observed for a second wave of clones expanding from day 15 to 37. Only a couple of mild cases were covered in the study, and larger cohorts including severe cases with pre-infection samples were considered necessary.

This receptor was taken from an adult woman who had mild COVID-19 (a few samples of this study predate the infection). The sample titles of this study are shuffled in the database, so cell type and time point are left out; the donor was told from shared clones. Sequenced: PBMCs or a T cell subset sorted from them (not recorded which). Rearrangement joined TRBV9 to TRBJ2-5; the D gene is not confidently resolved. At the DNA level, the sequence is TGTGCCAGCAGCGTAGACAGTCAAGAGACCCAGTACTTC. This translates into CASSVDSQETQYF.